This TCR beta chain is drawn from a study of shared clonotypes between healthy human individuals. About the research overall: Aged between 18 and 49, the donors were a couple of women and three men.

Findings of the study overall: The small donor group covered limited genetic and exposure diversity.

A CD45RA-negative memory subset and a CD45RA+ naive subset were separated from the CD4+ cells. Repertoires were generated with immunoSEQ multiplex PCR, while TCRdb's copy carries only in-frame clones and drops some. Among about 2.3 million clones listed, over 85% were seen once. Worth noting for this clone: The antigen is undetermined.

The clonotype was recovered from a young man in good health. Some clones in this sample may be carry-over from other donors' samples. The material sequenced was naive CD4+ T cells from PBMCs. Indicated subset: CD45RA+ positively selected.

The DNA for the CDR3 is TGTGCCACCAGCGGTGAACATGGGTCCCTGAACACCGGGGAGCTGTTTTTT. It is translated as CATSGEHGSLNTGELFF. The chain uses TRBV15 and TRBJ2-2; no clear D. The CDR3 is 17 amino acids. CDR1 is LNHNV and CDR2 is YYDKDF in the germline V gene (reference sequence). The ends were cut back, 5 bases at V and 1 base at J, with 17 bases in the middle.